The 8 T cell receptor beta chains reported below all come from one sample, sequenced in a study of blood T cell repertoires in COVID-19. Sequenced by immunoSEQ multiplex PCR; TCRdb stores in-frame clones only, minus some. The table has about 49,000 clones, 80% to 90% seen once. Sequenced input: peripheral blood. These TCRs come from a woman of 80 years or more with COVID-19, enrolled during active disease.

V is TRBV10-2 and J is TRBJ1-1; D unclear. With 2 bases removed from V and 9 bases from J, the gap between germline ends came to 7 bases. The CDR3 totals 11 residues. CDR1 WSHSY and CDR2 SAAADI come from the germline V gene. The CDR3 loop is CASSENSKAFF. The CDR3 DNA follows: TGCGCCAGCAGTGAGAATAGTAAAGCTTTCTTT.

The chain couples TRBV2 to TRBJ1-5, with TRBD1 identical over 10 bases. The V segment lost 6 bases and the J segment 7 bases; nucleotides outside the gene matches: 12. CDR1 is SNHLY, CDR2 FYNNEI, per germline. This CDR3 comprises 16 residues. The CDR3 region is CASSASGTGVRQPQHF. The CDR3 DNA follows: TGTGCCAGCAGCGCTTCCGGGACAGGGGTGAGACAGCCCCAGCATTTT.

The V gene is TRBV5-8, the J gene TRBJ1-2; a weak D match, TRBD1 (6 bases). Germline lookup yields CDR1 SGHTS and CDR2 YDEGEE. This CDR3 has 16 amino acids. Between the trimmed V and J ends, which lost 4 bases and 4 bases, there was a span of 20 bases. The CDR3 loop reads CASSPRRGSRVYGYTF. In nucleotides, the CDR3 is TGTGCCAGCAGCCCCCGTAGGGGGAGCCGTGTCTATGGCTACACCTTC.

This chain uses TRBV6-5 with TRBJ1-4, with 7 nucleotides matching TRBD1. V was pared by 7 bases and J by 4 bases, with 6 bases of the junction left unmatched. CDR3 length equals 14 residues. Germline CDR1 is MNHEY and CDR2 is SVGAGI. CDR3 nucleotides: TGTGCCAGCAAAAACAGGGGACTTAATGAAAAACTGTTTTTT. As protein: CASKNRGLNEKLFF.

This clone appeared a single time. The chain links TRBV3-1 (or the pseudogene TRBV3-2) to TRBJ2-7; D may be TRBD1 (6 bases). Germline V gene sequence: CDR1 LGHDT, CDR2 YNNKEL (reference sequence). CDR3 length equals 17 residues. The germline V and J ends were trimmed by 1 base and 4 bases, with 20 bases remaining between them. CDR3 loop: CASSQGTGWGSSYEQYF. The CDR3 DNA reads as TGTGCCAGCAGCCAAGGTACAGGGTGGGGGTCCTCGTACGAGCAGTACTTC.

The chain recombines TRBV7-8 with TRBJ1-1, with a possible D match to TRBD1 (5 bases). Germline V CDR1 and CDR2: SGHVS, FQNEAQ. Trimming took 1 base from V and 2 from J, leaving 8 bases between them. The CDR3 is 14 amino acids. The CDR3 reads CASSLDGGNTEAFF. In nucleotides, the CDR3 is TGTGCCAGCAGCTTAGACGGGGGAAACACTGAAGCTTTCTTT.

This chain connects TRBV7-2 to TRBJ2-3; 9 bases fit TRBD2. This CDR3 contains 15 residues. Per the germline V gene, CDR1 is SGHTA and CDR2 is FQGNSA. V shed 3 bases and J 1 base; nucleotides not matched to a gene: 2. Here the CDR3 reads CASSFRLAGTDTQYF. The CDR3 nucleotides read TGTGCCAGCAGCTTCCGACTAGCGGGCACAGATACGCAGTATTTT.

CDR3 loop: CASSQGGQGMYEQYF. In DNA, the CDR3 is TGCGCCAGCAGCCAAGGCGGACAGGGGATGTACGAGCAGTACTTC. V gene TRBV4-1 combines with J gene TRBJ2-7, with 9 nucleotides matching TRBD1. This CDR3 is 15 amino acids long. Trimming cost V 1 base and J 4 bases; bases outside gene matches: 5. Germline loops: CDR1 MGHRA, CDR2 YSYEKL.